This T cell receptor beta chain was captured in a study of control samples from healthy donors and cancer patients. This clone came up once. After removal of 4 bases from V and 2 bases from J, the junction contained 11 bases not matched to a gene. Germline V CDR1 and CDR2: MGHDK, SYGVNS. The CDR3 runs 16 residues. This table comes from immunoSEQ multiplex PCR, and its TCRdb copy is limited to in-frame clones, with some not included. Among about 160,000 clones listed, about 94% were seen once. This rearrangement joins TRBV25-1 to TRBJ2-7; 7 bases are a match to TRBD2. The clonotype comes from a man aged 55 to 70 with colorectal cancer. The specimen sequenced was PBMCs. DNA for the CDR3: TGTGCCAGCAGTGGACCGACGGGGGGTAGGGCCTACGAGCAGTACTTC. Encoded protein: CASSGPTGGRAYEQYF.